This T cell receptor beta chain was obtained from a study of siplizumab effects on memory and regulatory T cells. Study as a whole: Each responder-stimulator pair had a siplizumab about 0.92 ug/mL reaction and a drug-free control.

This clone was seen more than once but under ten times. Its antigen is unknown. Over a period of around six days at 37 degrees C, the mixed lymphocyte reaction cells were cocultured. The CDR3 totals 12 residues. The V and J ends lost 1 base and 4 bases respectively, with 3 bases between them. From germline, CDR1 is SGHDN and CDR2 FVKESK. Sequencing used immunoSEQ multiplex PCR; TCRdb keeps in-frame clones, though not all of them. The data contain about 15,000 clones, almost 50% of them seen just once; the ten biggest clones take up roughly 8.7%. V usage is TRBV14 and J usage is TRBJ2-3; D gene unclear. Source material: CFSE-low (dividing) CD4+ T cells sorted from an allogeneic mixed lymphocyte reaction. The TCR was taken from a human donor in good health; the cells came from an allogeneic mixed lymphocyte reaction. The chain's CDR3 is CASSQAADTQYF. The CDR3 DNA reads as TGTGCCAGCAGCCAAGCGGCAGATACGCAGTATTTT.